Presented here are 12 T cell receptor beta chains from one specimen sequenced in a study of blood T cell repertoires in COVID-19. Clones were sequenced by immunoSEQ multiplex PCR, and TCRdb holds only the in-frame ones, with some missing. The sample consists of 200,000 to 250,000 clones, 83% of them appearing once. Sequenced input: PBMCs or T cells enriched from blood (not recorded which). The source is a woman aged 40 to 49 who had been exposed to COVID-19.

The CDR3 coding sequence is TGTGCCAGCTCACCATGGGGGACAATCGAGGTCAGCGGGGAGCTGTTTTTT. This sequence encodes CASSPWGTIEVSGELFF. This sequence joins TRBV18 and TRBJ2-2; weak D call: TRBD1 (6 bases). CDR3 length: 17 residues. Trimming left V 2 bases short and J 7 bases short, with 20 bases between. Germline V gene data show CDR1 as KGHSH and CDR2 as LQKENI.

The CDR3 nucleotides are TGTGCCAGCAGCTTAGCACTCACCACAGATACGCAGTATTTT. It yields the protein CASSLALTTDTQYF. The V and J genes are TRBV11-1 and TRBJ2-3; D remains unclear. Per the germline V gene, CDR1 is SGHAT and CDR2 is FQDESV (reference sequence). V was cut by 0 bases and J by 2 bases, with 6 bases left in between. CDR3 size: 14 residues.

This clone has more than one count but fewer than ten. The chain is built from TRBV6-1 and TRBJ2-1, with 10 bases lining up with TRBD2. V dropped 7 bases and J dropped 7; count of bases not matched to a gene: 10. Per the germline V gene, CDR1 is MNHNS and CDR2 is SASEGT. This CDR3 is 15 amino acids long. CDR3 sequence reads: CASTPSGGGGNEQFF. CDR3 DNA: TGTGCCAGCACCCCTAGCGGGGGTGGGGGGAATGAGCAGTTCTTC.

This chain connects TRBV7-3 to TRBJ2-1, with D maybe TRBD1 (7 bases). The germline V gene has CDR1 SGHTA and CDR2 FQGTGA. V dropped 3 bases and J dropped 5 bases, with 23 bases sitting between them. The length of the CDR3 is 18 residues. CDR3 sequence: CASSFSGGRIHGDNEQFF. DNA for the CDR3: TGTGCCAGCAGCTTCTCAGGGGGGAGGATCCACGGGGACAATGAGCAGTTCTTC.

The chain carries TRBV3-1 (or the pseudogene TRBV3-2) and TRBJ2-5; 8 bases agree with TRBD2. The CDR3 runs 14 residues. Trimming took 4 bases from V and 3 from J; bases not matched to a gene: 4. CDR1 is LGHDT and CDR2 is YNNKEL in the germline V gene (reference sequence). The CDR3 DNA reads TGTGCCAGCAGCCTACGGGGGGGAAAAGAGACCCAGTACTTC. Translated, it gives CASSLRGGKETQYF.

Details on this clone: Different DNA sequences within this sample yield the same CDR3. CDR3 residues: CASSPRDRGPGDTGELFF. The CDR3 coding sequence is TGTGCCAGCAGCCCCCGGGACAGGGGGCCAGGAGACACCGGGGAGCTGTTTTTT. J is TRBJ2-2 and V is TRBV7-8; 12 bases are shared with TRBD1. Trimming cost V 5 bases and J 3 bases; bases outside gene matches: 10. Germline V gene lookup returns CDR1 SGHVS and CDR2 FQNEAQ. The CDR3 is 18 amino acids.

This rearrangement joins TRBV3-1 (or the pseudogene TRBV3-2) to TRBJ1-1, with unresolved D. The CDR3 is 13 amino acids. V was cut by 4 bases and J by 8 bases, with 14 bases left in between. Looked up from germline, CDR1 is LGHDT and CDR2 is YNNKEL (reference sequence). CDR3 sequence: CASSRDPGSEAFF. Written as DNA, the CDR3 is TGTGCCAGCAGCCGCGACCCGGGGTCAGAAGCTTTCTTT.

This chain links TRBV27 with TRBJ1-3, with a tentative D call TRBD1 (6 bases). V gave up 6 bases and J gave up 4 bases, with 16 bases separating them. This CDR3 has 15 amino acids. The V gene's germline CDR1 is MNHEY and CDR2 SMNVEV (reference sequence). CDR3 loop: CASRPTGSWGNTIYF. CDR3 DNA sequence: TGTGCCAGCAGACCTACAGGGAGTTGGGGAAACACCATATATTTT.

This sequence joins TRBV5-3 and TRBJ1-5, with TRBD1 identical over 8 bases. TRBV5-3 belongs to the ORF category, with a function that is uncertain. Germline trimming cut 0 bases from V and 2 bases from J; bases unmatched to any gene: 16. The CDR3 is made up of 20 amino acids. The CDR3 bases are TGTGCCAGAAGCTTGGTTCAGGGACAGGACTACCGCATGGGCAATCAGCCCCAGCATTTT. Its translation is CARSLVQGQDYRMGNQPQHF.

The CDR3 here is CASSQGGYGYTF. The CDR3, as DNA: TGTGCCAGCAGTCAAGGGGGATATGGCTACACCTTC. V and J are TRBV27 and TRBJ1-2, with D possibly matching TRBD1 (6 bases). CDR1 is MNHEY and CDR2 is SMNVEV in the germline V gene (reference sequence). V lost 5 bases and J lost 5, with 9 bases in between. CDR3 size: 12 residues.

The chain recombines TRBV3-1 (or the pseudogene TRBV3-2) with TRBJ2-7, with no clear D. Trimming removed 1 base from V and 8 bases from J, with 12 bases in between. The germline CDR1 and CDR2 sequences are LGHDT and YNNKEL (reference sequence). The CDR3 runs 13 residues. CDR3 coding DNA: TGTGCCAGCAGCCAAGGGCAGGCTCTTCAGCAGTACTTC. This sequence encodes CASSQGQALQQYF.

J is TRBJ1-3 and V is TRBV11-2; a weak D match, TRBD1 (5 bases). V was shortened by 5 bases and J by 4 bases, with 15 bases between the two germline ends. Germline-derived CDR1 and CDR2 are SGHAT and FQNNGV. The CDR3 loop spans 15 amino acids. CDR3 nucleotides: TGTGCCAGCAGCAGGTCCAGGGTACGAGGAAACACCATATATTTT. Protein: CASSRSRVRGNTIYF.